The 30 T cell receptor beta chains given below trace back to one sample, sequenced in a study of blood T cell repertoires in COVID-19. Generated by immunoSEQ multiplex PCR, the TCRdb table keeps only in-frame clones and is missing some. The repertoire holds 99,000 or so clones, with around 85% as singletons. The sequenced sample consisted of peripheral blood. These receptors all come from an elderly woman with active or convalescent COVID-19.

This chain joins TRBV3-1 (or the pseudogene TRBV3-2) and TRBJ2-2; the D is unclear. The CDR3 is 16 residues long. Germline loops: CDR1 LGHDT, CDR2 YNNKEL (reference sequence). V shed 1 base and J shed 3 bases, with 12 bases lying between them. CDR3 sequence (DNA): TGTGCCAGCAGCCAAGGAAGGCTCGAGGACACCGGGGAGCTGTTTTTT. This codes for CASSQGRLEDTGELFF.

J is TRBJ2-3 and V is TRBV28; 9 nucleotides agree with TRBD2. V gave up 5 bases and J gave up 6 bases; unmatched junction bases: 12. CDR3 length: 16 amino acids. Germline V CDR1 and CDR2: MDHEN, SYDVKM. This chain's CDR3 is CASSPDPGLAYDTQYF. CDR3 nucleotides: TGTGCCAGCAGTCCAGACCCGGGACTAGCATACGATACGCAGTATTTT.

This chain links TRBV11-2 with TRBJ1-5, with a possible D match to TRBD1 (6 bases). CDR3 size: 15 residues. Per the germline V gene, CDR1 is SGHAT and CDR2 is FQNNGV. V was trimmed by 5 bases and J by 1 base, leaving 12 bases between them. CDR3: CASSNSGQSNQPQHF. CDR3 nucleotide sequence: TGTGCCAGCAGCAATTCTGGACAGAGCAATCAGCCCCAGCATTTT.

The CDR3 nucleotides read TGTGCCAGCAGACTTACAGGGGGAGAGACCCAGTACTTC. It is translated as CASRLTGGETQYF. The chain couples TRBV28 to TRBJ2-5; 8 nucleotides align to TRBD1. V dropped 6 bases and J dropped 4; count of bases not matched to a gene: 4. The CDR3 sequence is 13 residues long. Per the germline V gene, CDR1 is MDHEN and CDR2 is SYDVKM.

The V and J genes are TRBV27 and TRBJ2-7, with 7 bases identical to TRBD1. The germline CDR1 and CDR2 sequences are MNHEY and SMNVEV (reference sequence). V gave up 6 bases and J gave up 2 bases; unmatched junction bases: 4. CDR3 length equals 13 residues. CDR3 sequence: CASRLQGTYEQYF. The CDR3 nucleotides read TGTGCCAGCAGGCTACAGGGGACCTACGAGCAGTACTTC.

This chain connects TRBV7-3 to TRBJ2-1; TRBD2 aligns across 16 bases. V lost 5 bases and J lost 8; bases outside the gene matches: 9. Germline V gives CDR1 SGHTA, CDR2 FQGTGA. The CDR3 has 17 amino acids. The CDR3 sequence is CASSPTGTSGRADEQFF. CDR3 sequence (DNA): TGTGCCAGCAGCCCAACAGGGACTAGCGGGAGGGCTGATGAGCAGTTCTTC.

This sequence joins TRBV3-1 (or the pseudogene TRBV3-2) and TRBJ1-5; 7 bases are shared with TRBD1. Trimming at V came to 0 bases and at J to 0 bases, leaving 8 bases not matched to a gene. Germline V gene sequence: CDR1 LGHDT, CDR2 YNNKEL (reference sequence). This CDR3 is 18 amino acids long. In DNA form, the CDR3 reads TGTGCCAGCAGCCAAGATCCTGTCACAGGGGTTAGCAATCAGCCCCAGCATTTT. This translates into CASSQDPVTGVSNQPQHF.

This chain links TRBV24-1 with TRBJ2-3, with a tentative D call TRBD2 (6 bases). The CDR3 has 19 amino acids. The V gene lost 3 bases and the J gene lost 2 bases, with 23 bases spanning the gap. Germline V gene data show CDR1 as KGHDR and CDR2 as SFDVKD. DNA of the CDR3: TGTGCCACCAGTGATCCCGCCAAGGCGGAGGGAGCCACCACAGATACGCAGTATTTT. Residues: CATSDPAKAEGATTDTQYF.

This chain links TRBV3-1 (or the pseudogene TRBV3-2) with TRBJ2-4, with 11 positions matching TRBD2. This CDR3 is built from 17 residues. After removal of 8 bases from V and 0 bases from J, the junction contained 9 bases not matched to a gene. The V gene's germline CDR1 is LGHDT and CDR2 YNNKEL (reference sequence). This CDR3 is CASQDSSGRLAKNIQYF. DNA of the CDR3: TGTGCCAGCCAAGATTCTAGCGGGAGGCTAGCCAAAAACATTCAGTACTTC.

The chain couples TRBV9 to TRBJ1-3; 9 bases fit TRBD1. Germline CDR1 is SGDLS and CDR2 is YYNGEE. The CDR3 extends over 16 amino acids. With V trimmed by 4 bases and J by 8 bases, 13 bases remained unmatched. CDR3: CASSSPLRDREDTIYF. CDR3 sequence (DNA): TGTGCCAGCAGCTCACCCCTCAGGGACAGGGAGGACACCATATATTTT.

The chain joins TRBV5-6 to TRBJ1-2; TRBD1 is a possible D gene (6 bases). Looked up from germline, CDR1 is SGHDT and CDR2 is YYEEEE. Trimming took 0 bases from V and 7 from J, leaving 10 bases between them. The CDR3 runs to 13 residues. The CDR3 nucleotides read TGTGCCAGCAGCTTGGCCAACAGGGTTGGCTACACCTTC. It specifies CASSLANRVGYTF.

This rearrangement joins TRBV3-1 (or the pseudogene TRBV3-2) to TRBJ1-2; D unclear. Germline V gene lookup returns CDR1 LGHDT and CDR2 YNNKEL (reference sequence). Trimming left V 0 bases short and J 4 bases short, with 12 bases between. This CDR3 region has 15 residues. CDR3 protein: CASSQDGEPVYGYTF. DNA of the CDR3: TGTGCCAGCAGCCAAGATGGAGAACCGGTCTATGGCTACACCTTC.

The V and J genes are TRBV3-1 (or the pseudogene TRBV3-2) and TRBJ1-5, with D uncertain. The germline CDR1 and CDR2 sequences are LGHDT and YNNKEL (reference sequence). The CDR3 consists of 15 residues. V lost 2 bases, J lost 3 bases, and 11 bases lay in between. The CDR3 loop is CASSQNRGPNQPQHF. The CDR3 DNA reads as TGTGCCAGCAGCCAAAATCGCGGGCCCAATCAGCCCCAGCATTTT.

CDR3 sequence (DNA): TGTGCCAGCAGGGAGGACAGGTTGACCGGGGAGCTGTTTTTT. Its protein product is CASREDRLTGELFF. V is TRBV2 and J is TRBJ2-2; 7 nucleotides match TRBD1. V dropped 6 bases and J dropped 5; count of bases not matched to a gene: 6. The CDR3 runs to 14 residues. The germline V gene encodes CDR1 SNHLY and CDR2 FYNNEI.

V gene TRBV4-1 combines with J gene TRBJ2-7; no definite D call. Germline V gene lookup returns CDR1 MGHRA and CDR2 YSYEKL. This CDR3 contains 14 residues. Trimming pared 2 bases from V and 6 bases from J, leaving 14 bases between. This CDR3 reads CASSQISPLSEQYF. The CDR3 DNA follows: TGCGCCAGCAGCCAAATAAGTCCCCTGAGCGAGCAGTACTTC.

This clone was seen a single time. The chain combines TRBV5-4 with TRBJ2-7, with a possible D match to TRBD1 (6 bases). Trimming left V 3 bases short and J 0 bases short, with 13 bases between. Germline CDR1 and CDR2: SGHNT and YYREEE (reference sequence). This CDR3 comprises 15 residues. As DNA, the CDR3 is TGTGCCAGCAGCTCGGACAGCGTCTACTCCTACGAGCAGTACTTC. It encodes CASSSDSVYSYEQYF.

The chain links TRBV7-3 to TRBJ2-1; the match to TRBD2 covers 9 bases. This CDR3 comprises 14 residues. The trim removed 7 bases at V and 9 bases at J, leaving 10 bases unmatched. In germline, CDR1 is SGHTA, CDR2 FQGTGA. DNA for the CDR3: TGTGCCAGCACCCGCCCGGGACTAGCTGTTGAGCAGTTCTTC. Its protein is CASTRPGLAVEQFF.

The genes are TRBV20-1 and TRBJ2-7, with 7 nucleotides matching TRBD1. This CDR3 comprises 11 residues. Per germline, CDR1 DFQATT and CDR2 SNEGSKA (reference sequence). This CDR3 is CRTGNSYEQYF. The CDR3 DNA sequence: TGCAGGACAGGGAACTCCTACGAGCAGTACTTC.

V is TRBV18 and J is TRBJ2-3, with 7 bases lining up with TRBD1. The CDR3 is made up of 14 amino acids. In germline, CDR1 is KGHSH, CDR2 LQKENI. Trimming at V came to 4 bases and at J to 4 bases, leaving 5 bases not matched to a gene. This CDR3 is CASSLQGVSDTQYF. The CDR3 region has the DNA TGTGCCAGCTCACTCCAGGGGGTATCAGATACGCAGTATTTT.

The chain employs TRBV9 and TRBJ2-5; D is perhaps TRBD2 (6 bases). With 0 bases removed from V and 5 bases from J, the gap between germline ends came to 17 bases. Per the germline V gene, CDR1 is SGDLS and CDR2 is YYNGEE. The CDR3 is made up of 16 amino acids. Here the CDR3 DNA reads TGTGCCAGCAGCGTAGGGAACGGACCTCGGGGGGAGACCCAGTACTTC. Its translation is CASSVGNGPRGETQYF.

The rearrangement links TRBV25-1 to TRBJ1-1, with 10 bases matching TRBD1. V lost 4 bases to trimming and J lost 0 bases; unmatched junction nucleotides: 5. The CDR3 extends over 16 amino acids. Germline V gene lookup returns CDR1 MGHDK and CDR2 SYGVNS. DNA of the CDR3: TGTGCCAGCAGTGGTGACAGGGGGCGCGTGAACACTGAAGCTTTCTTT. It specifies CASSGDRGRVNTEAFF.

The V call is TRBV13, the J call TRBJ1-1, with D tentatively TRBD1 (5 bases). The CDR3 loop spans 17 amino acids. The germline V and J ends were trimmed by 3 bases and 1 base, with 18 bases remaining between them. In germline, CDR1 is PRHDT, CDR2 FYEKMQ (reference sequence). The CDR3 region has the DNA TGTGCCAGCAGCTTTACCTCAATGGACAAACCGAACACTGAAGCTTTCTTT. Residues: CASSFTSMDKPNTEAFF.

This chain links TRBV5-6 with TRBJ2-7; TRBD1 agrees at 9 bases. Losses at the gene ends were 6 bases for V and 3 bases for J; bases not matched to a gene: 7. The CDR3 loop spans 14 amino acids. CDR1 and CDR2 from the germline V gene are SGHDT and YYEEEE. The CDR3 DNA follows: TGTGCCAGCACCTACGACAGGGGGAACTACGAGCAGTACTTC. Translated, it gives CASTYDRGNYEQYF.

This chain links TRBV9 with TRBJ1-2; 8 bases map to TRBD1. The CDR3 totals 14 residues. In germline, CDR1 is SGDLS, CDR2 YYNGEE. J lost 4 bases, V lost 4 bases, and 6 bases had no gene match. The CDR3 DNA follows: TGTGCCAGCAGCCCCGGACAGGGTAGCTATGGCTACACCTTC. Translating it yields CASSPGQGSYGYTF.

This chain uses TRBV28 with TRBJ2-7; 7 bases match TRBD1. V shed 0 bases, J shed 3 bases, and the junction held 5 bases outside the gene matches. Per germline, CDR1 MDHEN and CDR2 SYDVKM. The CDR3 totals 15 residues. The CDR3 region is CASSLWRGQSYEQYF. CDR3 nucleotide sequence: TGTGCCAGCAGTTTATGGAGGGGGCAGAGCTACGAGCAGTACTTC.

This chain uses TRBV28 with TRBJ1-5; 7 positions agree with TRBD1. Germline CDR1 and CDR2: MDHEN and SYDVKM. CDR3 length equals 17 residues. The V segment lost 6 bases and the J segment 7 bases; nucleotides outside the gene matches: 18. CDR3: CASSPGTGVKRKQPQHF. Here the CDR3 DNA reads TGTGCCAGCAGCCCCGGCACAGGGGTTAAACGAAAGCAGCCCCAGCATTTT.

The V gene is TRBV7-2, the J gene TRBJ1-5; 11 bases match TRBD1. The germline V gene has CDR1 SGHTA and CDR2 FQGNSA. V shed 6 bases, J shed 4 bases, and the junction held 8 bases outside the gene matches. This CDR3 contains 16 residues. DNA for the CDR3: TGTGCCAGCAGAGAGGACAGGGGGCGCGGTAATCAGCCCCAGCATTTT. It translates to CASREDRGRGNQPQHF.

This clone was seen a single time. The CDR3 nucleotides read TGTGCCAGCAGTCTAGGACAGGGTTACGAGCAGTACTTC. The encoded protein is CASSLGQGYEQYF. The V call is TRBV28, the J call TRBJ2-7; 8 nucleotides line up with TRBD1. The CDR3 has 13 amino acids. The V gene end was trimmed by 5 bases and the J gene end by 4 bases; junction bases not matched to a gene: 4. Germline values: CDR1 MDHEN, CDR2 SYDVKM.

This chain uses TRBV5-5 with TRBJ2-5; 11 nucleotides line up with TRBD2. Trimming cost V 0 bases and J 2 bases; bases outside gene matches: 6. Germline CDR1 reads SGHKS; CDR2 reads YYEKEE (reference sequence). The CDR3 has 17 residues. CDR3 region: CASSLAGLAALQETQYF. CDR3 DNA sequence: TGTGCCAGCAGCTTGGCGGGACTAGCGGCTTTACAAGAGACCCAGTACTTC. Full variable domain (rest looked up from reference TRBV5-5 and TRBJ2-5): DAGVTQSPTHLIKTRGQQVTLRCSPISGHKSVSWYQQVLGQGPQFIFQYYEKEERGRGNFPDRFSARQFPNYSSELNVNALLLGDSALYLCASSLAGLAALQETQYFGPGTRLLVL.

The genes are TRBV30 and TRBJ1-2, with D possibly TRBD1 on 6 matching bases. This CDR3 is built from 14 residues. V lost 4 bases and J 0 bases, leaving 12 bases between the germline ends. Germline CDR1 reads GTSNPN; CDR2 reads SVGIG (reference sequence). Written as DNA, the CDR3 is TGTGCCTGGATTAGGGGGAATACTAACTATGGCTACACCTTC. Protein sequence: CAWIRGNTNYGYTF.